A selection of T cell receptor beta chains follows, all from one sample in a study of T cell changes during pregnancy in multiple sclerosis. Assay used: immunoSEQ multiplex PCR; TCRdb lists only in-frame clones, some missing. This sample has approximately 85,000 clones, with 94% found just once. The sample in question was peripheral blood, obtained in the third trimester of pregnancy. These receptor sequences come from a female donor with multiple sclerosis, enrolled in a pregnancy study. CDR3s include the opening cysteine and the closing phenylalanine or tryptophan. The D gene is left open where the match is weak. Clone size is given for some rows only: seen once, a few or many times, or a class if the clone is expanded.

V gene: TRBV5-4
J gene: TRBJ2-2
clone size: NA
D gene: NA
CDR3 DNA: TGTGCCAGCAGCCCGGCCAGAAGGGGCCTGAACACCGGGGAGCTGTTTTTT
CDR3 protein: CASSPARRGLNTGELFF

V gene: TRBV18
J gene: TRBJ1-1
clone size: NA
D gene: TRBD1
CDR3 DNA: TGTGCCAGCTCACCCGGGACAGCGAACACTGAAGCTTTCTTT
CDR3 protein: CASSPGTANTEAFF

V gene: TRBV6-6
J gene: TRBJ1-5
clone size: NA
D gene: TRBD1
CDR3 DNA: TGTGCCAGCAGTTACACGGACAGGGTCAATCAGCCCCAGCATTTT
CDR3 protein: CASSYTDRVNQPQHF

V gene: TRBV19
J gene: TRBJ2-5
clone size: once
D gene: TRBD1
CDR3 DNA: TGTGCCAGTAGTATTCCCCGGACAGGGTTTCAACAAGAGACCCAGTACTTC
CDR3 protein: CASSIPRTGFQQETQYF

V gene: TRBV5-8
J gene: TRBJ1-5
clone size: NA
D gene: NA
CDR3 DNA: TGTGCCAGCAGCTCCCCCCGGGATTATAGCAATCAGCCCCAGCATTTT
CDR3 protein: CASSSPRDYSNQPQHF

V gene: TRBV19
J gene: TRBJ2-3
clone size: NA
D gene: NA
CDR3 DNA: TGTGCCAGTAGCCCCGGGGGACCAGATACGCAGTATTTT
CDR3 protein: CASSPGGPDTQYF

V gene: TRBV29-1
J gene: TRBJ1-2
clone size: NA
D gene: NA
CDR3 DNA: TGCAGCGTTTCCTCCGGGACACAGTATGGCTACACCTTC
CDR3 protein: CSVSSGTQYGYTF

V gene: TRBV13
J gene: TRBJ2-1
clone size: once
D gene: TRBD2
CDR3 DNA: TGTGCCAGCAGCTTTCCGGGACTAGCGGGCTATAGCTCCTACAATGAGCAGTTCTTC
CDR3 protein: CASSFPGLAGYSSYNEQFF

V gene: TRBV9
J gene: TRBJ2-1
clone size: NA
D gene: TRBD2
CDR3 DNA: TGTGCCAGCGGTGAGGGCGGGGGGTCTTACAATGAGCAGTTCTTC
CDR3 protein: CASGEGGGSYNEQFF

V gene: TRBV7-2
J gene: TRBJ1-4
clone size: NA
D gene: TRBD1
CDR3 DNA: TGTGCCAGCAGCCCTGGGACAGGGAGGAATGAAAAACTGTTTTTT
CDR3 protein: CASSPGTGRNEKLFF

V gene: TRBV19
J gene: TRBJ1-5
clone size: NA
D gene: NA
CDR3 DNA: TGTGCCAGTAGTAGGGGGGGGAGCAATCAGCCCCAGCATTTT
CDR3 protein: CASSRGGSNQPQHF

V gene: TRBV27
J gene: TRBJ2-3
clone size: NA
D gene: TRBD2
CDR3 DNA: TGTGCCAGCAGTTTTTGGGGGGAGGGGCCAGATACGCAGTATTTT
CDR3 protein: CASSFWGEGPDTQYF

V gene: TRBV28
J gene: TRBJ1-2
clone size: NA
D gene: NA
CDR3 DNA: TGTGCCAGCAGTAACCACCGGGGGAGCTATGGCTACACCTTC
CDR3 protein: CASSNHRGSYGYTF

V gene: TRBV9
J gene: TRBJ1-2
clone size: once
D gene: TRBD1
CDR3 DNA: TGTGCCAGCAGCGCCTCACAGGGGAAGTTTGAGTATGGCTACACCTTC
CDR3 protein: CASSASQGKFEYGYTF

V gene: TRBV4-2
J gene: TRBJ1-5
clone size: once
D gene: NA
CDR3 DNA: TGTGCCAGCAGCCAAGAGGGGGGGTACGGTCAGCCCCAGCATTTT
CDR3 protein: CASSQEGGYGQPQHF

V gene: TRBV5-1
J gene: TRBJ1-6
clone size: NA
D gene: NA
CDR3 DNA: TGCGCCAGCAGCTTGGGGGAGACTCCTAATTCACCCCTCCACTTT
CDR3 protein: CASSLGETPNSPLHF

V gene: TRBV5-1
J gene: TRBJ2-3
clone size: NA
D gene: TRBD1
CDR3 DNA: TGCGCCAGCAGCTTGGAGGGGGCTAGCACAGATACGCAGTATTTT
CDR3 protein: CASSLEGASTDTQYF

V gene: TRBV6-5
J gene: TRBJ2-7
clone size: NA
D gene: TRBD1
CDR3 DNA: TGTGCCAGCAGTTACTCTCCAGGGGGCTACGAGCAGTACTTC
CDR3 protein: CASSYSPGGYEQYF

V gene: TRBV5-6
J gene: TRBJ1-2
clone size: NA
D gene: NA
CDR3 DNA: TGTGCCAGCAGCTTGGGCGCGGGACTCCATTTCTATGGCTACACCTTC
CDR3 protein: CASSLGAGLHFYGYTF

V gene: TRBV9
J gene: TRBJ1-1
clone size: NA
D gene: TRBD1
CDR3 DNA: TGTGCCAGCAGCTCAACAGGGGGGGACACTGAAGCTTTCTTT
CDR3 protein: CASSSTGGDTEAFF

V gene: TRBV5-4
J gene: TRBJ1-4
clone size: NA
D gene: NA
CDR3 DNA: TGTGCCAGCAGCTTGCCCCAACAAGGGGTAGGCCCTGAAAAACTGTTTTTT
CDR3 protein: CASSLPQQGVGPEKLFF

V gene: TRBV6-5
J gene: TRBJ2-1
clone size: once
D gene: TRBD1
CDR3 DNA: TGTGCCAGCAATGACTGGGACAGCAGAGACAATGAGCAGTTCTTC
CDR3 protein: CASNDWDSRDNEQFF

V gene: TRBV9
J gene: TRBJ1-6
clone size: NA
D gene: TRBD1
CDR3 DNA: TGTGCCAGCAGCGTTAGGGGTCTTCAGGGGGCCTCACCCCTCCACTTT
CDR3 protein: CASSVRGLQGASPLHF

V gene: TRBV6-5
J gene: TRBJ1-4
clone size: NA
D gene: NA
CDR3 DNA: TGTGCCAGCAGTTACAGGCGAGGTGAAAAACTGTTTTTT
CDR3 protein: CASSYRRGEKLFF

V gene: TRBV27
J gene: TRBJ1-1
clone size: NA
D gene: NA
CDR3 DNA: TGTGCCAGCAGTTCTGAGGGCTCTGAAGCTTTCTTT
CDR3 protein: CASSSEGSEAFF

V gene: TRBV2
J gene: TRBJ2-1
clone size: NA
D gene: TRBD2
CDR3 DNA: TGTGCCAGCAGGAAAGGGCCTAGCGGTGAGCAGTTCTTC
CDR3 protein: CASRKGPSGEQFF

V gene: TRBV5-4
J gene: TRBJ2-5
clone size: NA
D gene: TRBD2
CDR3 DNA: TGTGCCAGCAGTGTGGCGGGGGGGCGGGAGACCCAGTACTTC
CDR3 protein: CASSVAGGRETQYF

V gene: TRBV5-1
J gene: TRBJ2-7
clone size: NA
D gene: TRBD1
CDR3 DNA: TGCGCCAGCAGCCGTACGACAGGGCTCTACGAGCAGTACTTC
CDR3 protein: CASSRTTGLYEQYF

V gene: TRBV7-3
J gene: TRBJ2-3
clone size: NA
D gene: TRBD2
CDR3 DNA: TGTGCCAGCAGCTCTAGCGGGGGGCCTCCAGATACGCAGTATTTT
CDR3 protein: CASSSSGGPPDTQYF

V gene: TRBV5-1
J gene: TRBJ2-7
clone size: NA
D gene: NA
CDR3 DNA: TGCGCCAGCAGCAAGTCAGTTTCCTACGAGCAGTACTTC
CDR3 protein: CASSKSVSYEQYF

V gene: TRBV21-1
J gene: TRBJ2-1
clone size: few
D gene: NA
CDR3 DNA: TGTGCCAGCAGCTACGACACGGGAGGGAGTGAGCAGTTCTTC
CDR3 protein: CASSYDTGGSEQFF

V gene: TRBV13
J gene: TRBJ1-6
clone size: NA
D gene: TRBD1
CDR3 DNA: TGTGCCAGCAGCCCCGGGACAGGGAATTCACCCCTCCACTTT
CDR3 protein: CASSPGTGNSPLHF

V gene: TRBV9
J gene: TRBJ2-2
clone size: NA
D gene: TRBD1
CDR3 DNA: TGTGCCAGCAGCGTAGGGACAGGGGAAACCGGGGAGCTGTTTTTT
CDR3 protein: CASSVGTGETGELFF

V gene: TRBV7-8
J gene: TRBJ2-3
clone size: NA
D gene: TRBD2
CDR3 DNA: TGTGCCAGCAGCTTAGGACGGGGCGGGGGGGCTCTAGATACGCAGTATTTT
CDR3 protein: CASSLGRGGGALDTQYF

V gene: TRBV13
J gene: TRBJ2-5
clone size: NA
D gene: TRBD1
CDR3 DNA: TGTGCCAGCAGCCCATCCTCCGGGACAGGGGAAGAGACCCAGTACTTC
CDR3 protein: CASSPSSGTGEETQYF

V gene: TRBV9
J gene: TRBJ2-3
clone size: NA
D gene: TRBD1
CDR3 DNA: TGTGCCAGCAGCGGACAGGGGAAGCAGTATTTT
CDR3 protein: CASSGQGKQYF

V gene: TRBV19
J gene: TRBJ1-2
clone size: NA
D gene: NA
CDR3 DNA: TGTGCCAGTAGTCCAACCCGCGGAGGTCTTAACTATGGCTACACCTTC
CDR3 protein: CASSPTRGGLNYGYTF

V gene: TRBV30
J gene: TRBJ2-1
clone size: NA
D gene: TRBD2
CDR3 DNA: TGTGCCTGGGCTGCGACCGGGGGGACGTTCTTC
CDR3 protein: CAWAATGGTFF

V gene: TRBV25-1
J gene: TRBJ2-7
clone size: NA
D gene: NA
CDR3 DNA: TGTGCCAGCAGCAGGGCCTACGAGCAGTACTTC
CDR3 protein: CASSRAYEQYF

V gene: TRBV4-2
J gene: TRBJ1-2
clone size: NA
D gene: NA
CDR3 DNA: TGTGCCAGCAGCCAAGATTGGGGTCGAGGGGGTGGCTACACCTTC
CDR3 protein: CASSQDWGRGGGYTF

V gene: TRBV5-5
J gene: TRBJ1-2
clone size: NA
D gene: TRBD1
CDR3 DNA: TGTGCCAGCAGCTTGCAGACCGAGGGGGCGGATGGCTACACCTTC
CDR3 protein: CASSLQTEGADGYTF

V gene: TRBV13
J gene: TRBJ2-1
clone size: NA
D gene: TRBD2
CDR3 DNA: TGTGCCAGCAGCATAGGGGGACTAGCGGGGGGGAGCTCCTACAATGAGCAGTTCTTC
CDR3 protein: CASSIGGLAGGSSYNEQFF

V gene: TRBV19
J gene: TRBJ1-5
clone size: NA
D gene: NA
CDR3 DNA: TGTGCCAGTAGTATCGGACAGTTTTATCAGCCCCAGCATTTT
CDR3 protein: CASSIGQFYQPQHF

V gene: TRBV19
J gene: TRBJ1-2
clone size: NA
D gene: NA
CDR3 DNA: TGTGCCAGTAGTACCAAATCTTACGACAGGAGGCAGAATGGCTACACCTTC
CDR3 protein: CASSTKSYDRRQNGYTF

V gene: TRBV6-5
J gene: TRBJ2-7
clone size: NA
D gene: TRBD1
CDR3 DNA: TGTGCCAGCAGTTACTCGACAGGGGGGAGGACCTACGAGCAGTACTTC
CDR3 protein: CASSYSTGGRTYEQYF

V gene: TRBV2
J gene: TRBJ2-5
clone size: NA
D gene: TRBD2
CDR3 DNA: TGTGCCAGCAGTATAGCGGGGGGGCTCCAAGAGACCCAGTACTTC
CDR3 protein: CASSIAGGLQETQYF

V gene: TRBV19
J gene: TRBJ1-1
clone size: NA
D gene: NA
CDR3 DNA: TGTGCCAGTAGCTATCAGGGGCGCGGGACTGAAGCTTTCTTT
CDR3 protein: CASSYQGRGTEAFF

V gene: TRBV5-6
J gene: TRBJ1-1
clone size: NA
D gene: NA
CDR3 DNA: TGTGCCAGCAGCTTGGAAATGTCGGGGTATAAGGACACTGAAGCTTTCTTT
CDR3 protein: CASSLEMSGYKDTEAFF

V gene: TRBV9
J gene: TRBJ2-2
clone size: NA
D gene: NA
CDR3 DNA: TGTGCCAGCAGCGTAGACGGGTTCCCCGGGGAGCTGTTTTTT
CDR3 protein: CASSVDGFPGELFF

V gene: TRBV30
J gene: TRBJ2-1
clone size: NA
D gene: TRBD2
CDR3 DNA: TGTGCCTGGAGCCCCGGGGGGGCGGCTGAGCAGTTCTTC
CDR3 protein: CAWSPGGAAEQFF

V gene: TRBV5-1
J gene: TRBJ2-2
clone size: NA
D gene: TRBD1
CDR3 DNA: TGCGCCAGCAGCACGGACAGGTCGAACACCGGGGAGCTGTTTTTT
CDR3 protein: CASSTDRSNTGELFF

V gene: TRBV6-1
J gene: TRBJ1-2
clone size: NA
D gene: NA
CDR3 DNA: TGTGCCAGCAGTGAAACCTTGGCAGGGACTGGCTATGGCTACACCTTC
CDR3 protein: CASSETLAGTGYGYTF

V gene: TRBV20-1
J gene: TRBJ2-5
clone size: NA
D gene: NA
CDR3 DNA: TGCAGTGCAAAGACAGAAGAGACCCAGTACTTC
CDR3 protein: CSAKTEETQYF

V gene: TRBV5-8
J gene: TRBJ1-1
clone size: NA
D gene: TRBD1
CDR3 DNA: TGTGCCAGCAGCAAACCGGGACAGGGGACGGGGACTGAAGCTTTCTTT
CDR3 protein: CASSKPGQGTGTEAFF

V gene: TRBV7-9
J gene: TRBJ1-2
clone size: NA
D gene: TRBD1
CDR3 DNA: TGTGCCAGCAGCTTCGAGGACAGGGCATTCTATGGCTACACCTTC
CDR3 protein: CASSFEDRAFYGYTF

V gene: TRBV7-6
J gene: TRBJ2-2
clone size: NA
D gene: NA
CDR3 DNA: TGTGCCAGCAGCTTAGGTCCCCCGGGGGGCCTCACCGGGGAGCTGTTTTTT
CDR3 protein: CASSLGPPGGLTGELFF

V gene: TRBV12-5
J gene: TRBJ1-2
clone size: NA
D gene: NA
CDR3 DNA: TGTGCTAGTGGTTTTCGAACGCCCATCGCGGCCATAGCACCACATTCTGATGGCTACACCTTC
CDR3 protein: CASGFRTPIAAIAPHSDGYTF

V gene: TRBV6-1
J gene: TRBJ2-3
clone size: NA
D gene: TRBD2
CDR3 DNA: TGTGCCAGCAGTAATAGCGGGGCGAGCACAGATACGCAGTATTTT
CDR3 protein: CASSNSGASTDTQYF